This TCR beta chain was identified during a study of technical replicates of blood from a few donors. The data were produced by immunoSEQ multiplex PCR, yet TCRdb's version contains in-frame clones alone and is incomplete. Of tens of thousands of clones in the sample, over 85% were seen once. The germline V gene has CDR1 SGHVS and CDR2 FQNEAQ. V was shortened by 5 bases and J by 1 base, with 12 bases between the two germline ends. The CDR3 loop spans 14 amino acids. The sequencing input was T cells isolated from PBMCs. This receptor was identified in a human donor in good health. The chain is built from TRBV7-8 and TRBJ2-7; a weak D match, TRBD1 (5 bases). CDR3 loop: CASSPQTVSYEQYF. CDR3 nucleotide sequence: TGTGCCAGCAGCCCCCAGACAGTATCCTACGAGCAGTACTTC.